These 25 T cell receptor beta chains came from one sample sequenced in a study of Ad26.COV2.S vaccination and SARS-CoV-2 variants. Treatment indicated: around 19 received Ad26.COV2.S at low or high dose, single or two shots; 5 received placebo; per-sample allocation not given. Sampling happened 63 days after the first vaccine or placebo injection. The assay was immunoSEQ multiplex PCR, and TCRdb's table has in-frame clones only and misses some. This sample carries about 350,000 clones, more than 75% of them seen once, and the ten largest clones take roughly 3.1%. The specimen comprised peripheral blood, sampled in a trial of Ad26.COV2.S vaccine versus placebo. These receptor sequences come from a person between 18 and 60 years old who received the Ad26.COV2.S COVID-19 vaccine or a placebo.

The rearrangement joins TRBV4-3 to TRBJ2-7; 10 nucleotides align to TRBD1. The CDR3 has 16 residues. With 3 bases clipped from V and 1 base from J, the junction kept 6 bases outside the gene matches. Germline CDR1 is LGHNA and CDR2 is YSLEER. The CDR3 coding sequence is TGCGCCAGCAGCCAGGGGGACAGGGGCTCTTCCTACGAGCAGTACTTC. Encoded protein: CASSQGDRGSSYEQYF.

This chain joins TRBV4-2 and TRBJ1-6; D might be TRBD1 (5 bases). CDR1 is LGHNA and CDR2 is YNFKEQ in the germline V gene. The CDR3 has 17 residues. Trimming removed 0 bases at V and 7 bases at J, with 16 bases between. CDR3 DNA: TGTGCCAGCAGCCAAGATTCGGGGGAGGGGCGAAATTCACCCCTCCACTTT. Translated, it gives CASSQDSGEGRNSPLHF.

The rearrangement links TRBV2 to TRBJ1-2; tentative D call: TRBD1 (6 bases). Between the trimmed V and J ends, which lost 7 bases and 7 bases, there was a span of 16 bases. Germline V gives CDR1 SNHLY, CDR2 FYNNEI. The CDR3 is 13 amino acids. The CDR3 region has the DNA TGTGCCAGCAACAGGGAGAGGAATGGTGGCTACACCTTC. It is translated as CASNRERNGGYTF.

The rearrangement links TRBV6-5 to TRBJ2-1; a weak D match, TRBD2 (7 bases). Deletions cut 10 bases from V and 2 bases from J, with 15 bases between. This CDR3 is 14 amino acids long. Germline V gene lookup returns CDR1 MNHEY and CDR2 SVGAGI. CDR3 residues: CATNRGGAYNEQFF. DNA of the CDR3: TGTGCCACCAACAGAGGGGGGGCCTACAATGAGCAGTTCTTC.

In the case of this clone: Additional DNA sequences in this sample encode the identical CDR3. The chain uses TRBV13 and TRBJ1-5; D may be TRBD1 (6 bases). V was shortened by 2 bases and J by 2 bases, with 7 bases between the two germline ends. The germline CDR1 and CDR2 sequences are PRHDT and FYEKMQ (reference sequence). CDR3 size: 14 residues. CDR3 nucleotide sequence: TGTGCCAGCAGCTTACGACAGGGCAATCAGCCCCAGCATTTT. Translation: CASSLRQGNQPQHF. The full variable domain, in which reference TRBV13 and TRBJ1-5 provide the parts outside the CDR3, is AAGVIQSPRHLIKEKRETATLKCYPIPRHDTVYWYQQGPGQDPQFLISFYEKMQSDKGSIPDRFSAQQFSDYHSELNMSSLELGDSALYFCASSLRQGNQPQHFGDGTRLSIL.

This clone was found once. This chain links TRBV18 with TRBJ1-6, with a weak D call TRBD1 (6 bases). Trimming shortened V by 6 bases and J by 8 bases, and 14 bases separated the two germline ends. CDR3 size: 14 residues. Germline CDR1 reads KGHSH; CDR2 reads LQKENI. The CDR3 region is CASSPGTRDSPLHF. In DNA form, the CDR3 reads TGTGCCAGCTCCCCAGGGACAAGAGATTCACCCCTCCACTTT.

The chain carries TRBV7-3 and TRBJ2-3; D is tentatively TRBD1 or TRBD2 (5 bases each). In germline, CDR1 is SGHTA, CDR2 FQGTGA. The CDR3 extends over 17 amino acids. V shed 1 base and J shed 2 bases, with 16 bases lying between them. The CDR3 loop reads CASSLSGTNGPTDTQYF. CDR3 DNA: TGTGCCAGCAGCTTAAGTGGGACCAATGGCCCCACAGATACGCAGTATTTT. Full variable domain (missing parts from reference TRBV7-3 and TRBJ2-3): GAGVSQTPSNKVTEKGKYVELRCDPISGHTALYWYRQSLGQGPEFLIYFQGTGAADDSGLPNDRFFAVRPEGSVSTLKIQRTERGDSAVYLCASSLSGTNGPTDTQYFGPGTRLTVL.

The DNA for the CDR3 is TGTGCCAGCAGCTTAAATCATGCCAGGGAGAACAAAGCTTTCTTT. It specifies CASSLNHARENKAFF. The chain couples TRBV7-2 to TRBJ1-1, with D maybe TRBD1 (5 bases). V gave up 2 bases and J gave up 9 bases, with 19 bases separating them. The CDR3 runs 15 residues. Germline V CDR1 and CDR2: SGHTA, FQGNSA.

This rearrangement joins TRBV3-1 (or the pseudogene TRBV3-2) to TRBJ1-3; D gene uncertain. There are 14 residues in the CDR3. V was cut by 4 bases and J by 2 bases, with 9 bases left in between. CDR1 LGHDT and CDR2 YNNKEL come from the germline V gene (reference sequence). CDR3 nucleotides: TGTGCCAGCAGCCCCGGTGGGACTGGAAACACCATATATTTT. Translation: CASSPGGTGNTIYF.

The V gene is TRBV11-3, the J gene TRBJ2-1; 9 bases match TRBD1. The V gene's germline CDR1 is SGHNT and CDR2 YENEEA. The CDR3 is made up of 15 amino acids. J was trimmed by 1 base and V by 3 bases; bases with no gene match: 1. This chain's CDR3 is CASSLGTGSYNEQFF. CDR3 bases: TGTGCCAGCAGCTTGGGGACAGGGTCCTACAATGAGCAGTTCTTC.

The chain uses TRBV30 and TRBJ1-1, with D perhaps matching TRBD1 (5 bases). Germline V gene data show CDR1 as GTSNPN and CDR2 as SVGIG (reference sequence). V dropped 2 bases and J dropped 6 bases, with 16 bases sitting between them. This CDR3 is built from 14 residues. The CDR3 bases are TGTGCCTGGAGTCAGGGAGGGAGGTTCGCTGAAGCTTTCTTT. As protein: CAWSQGGRFAEAFF.

This chain joins TRBV6-5 and TRBJ2-5; 9 bases agree with TRBD1. CDR1 MNHEY and CDR2 SVGAGI come from the germline V gene. The CDR3 length is 15 residues. The J segment lost 5 bases and the V segment lost 6 bases, leaving 10 bases of the junction unmatched. CDR3 DNA sequence: TGTGCCAGCAGCCTCAACAGACAGGGGGGTGAGACCCAGTACTTC. Translating it yields CASSLNRQGGETQYF.

The chain recombines TRBV18 with TRBJ1-2, with 9 bases that match TRBD1. Germline-derived CDR1 and CDR2 are KGHSH and LQKENI. Trimming removed 4 bases from V and 4 bases from J; junction bases left unmatched: 4. This CDR3 has 14 residues. The CDR3 nucleotides are TGTGCCAGCTCACTACAGGGGGCGACCTATGGCTACACCTTC. It translates to CASSLQGATYGYTF.

This rearrangement joins TRBV2 to TRBJ1-2; D gene unclear. This CDR3 has 15 amino acids. Between the trimmed V and J ends, which lost 6 bases and 5 bases, there was a span of 19 bases. Germline V lookup: CDR1 SNHLY, CDR2 FYNNEI. CDR3 DNA sequence: TGTGCCAGCAGCGCCCTCTCGGGCAGCGATTATGGCTACACCTTC. This translates into CASSALSGSDYGYTF.

This clone was detected once. The CDR3 bases are TGTGCCAGCAGTTTCCCAGGGTGGTATGGCTACACCTTC. This encodes CASSFPGWYGYTF. This sequence joins TRBV12-3 or TRBV12-4 and TRBJ1-2; tentatively, D is TRBD1 (5 bases). CDR3 length: 13 residues. V lost 3 bases and J lost 5, with 10 bases in between.

The rearrangement joins TRBV7-6 to TRBJ2-7; D assignment may be TRBD1 or TRBD2 (5 bases each). V lost 5 bases and J 2 bases, leaving 13 bases between the germline ends. The CDR3 is made up of 14 amino acids. Germline CDR1 reads SGHVS; CDR2 reads FNYEAQ. The CDR3, as DNA: TGTGCCAGCAGCCCCCGAGGGGTGGCCTACGAGCAGTACTTC. This gives the protein CASSPRGVAYEQYF.

This clone has just one count. Other nucleotide sequences in the sample specify the same CDR3. The chain uses TRBV6-4 and TRBJ2-3; 8 positions match TRBD2. The CDR3 has 16 amino acids. After removal of 0 bases from V and 3 bases from J, the junction contained 5 bases not matched to a gene. Per germline, CDR1 MRHNA and CDR2 SNTAGT. The CDR3 coding sequence is TGTGCCAGCAGTGACTCGAGCGGGGGAAGTACAGATACGCAGTATTTT. It encodes CASSDSSGGSTDTQYF.

The rearrangement uses TRBV5-1 and TRBJ2-2; D remains unclear. This CDR3 has 15 amino acids. Trimming took 2 bases from V and 6 from J, leaving 14 bases between them. Germline V gives CDR1 SGHRS, CDR2 YFSETQ. The CDR3 reads CASSLGRLDAGELFF. The CDR3 DNA reads as TGCGCCAGCAGCTTAGGCAGGTTGGACGCCGGGGAGCTGTTTTTT.

This clone was counted once. The CDR3 sequence is CSASFKRGTTGNTIYF. CDR3 sequence (DNA): TGCAGCGCCTCTTTCAAAAGGGGGACGACTGGAAACACCATATATTTT. The chain carries TRBV29-1 and TRBJ1-3, with a tentative D call TRBD1 (6 bases). The CDR3 extends over 16 amino acids. Between the trimmed V and J ends, which lost 7 bases and 2 bases, there was a span of 21 bases. The germline gives CDR1 SQVTM, CDR2 ANQGSEA.

The chain links TRBV5-1 to TRBJ1-2; D is ambiguous. Germline loops: CDR1 SGHRS, CDR2 YFSETQ. This CDR3 is 14 amino acids long. Trimming stripped 0 bases from V and 4 bases from J, with 10 bases between. The DNA of the CDR3 is TGCGCCAGCAGCTTGGGGCAGGACCTCTATGGCTACACCTTC. Amino acids: CASSLGQDLYGYTF.

This chain links TRBV5-1 with TRBJ2-4; no clear D. The V end lost 2 bases, the J end lost 9 bases, and 12 bases lay between the germline ends. CDR1 is SGHRS and CDR2 is YFSETQ in the germline V gene. This CDR3 region has 13 residues. The CDR3, as DNA: TGCGCCAGCAGCTTCTCAACTCTGGGCATTCAGTACTTC. This codes for CASSFSTLGIQYF.

This sequence joins TRBV29-1 and TRBJ1-1; possibly TRBD1 for D (5 bases). V was pared by 3 bases and J by 0 bases, with 8 bases between. Germline values: CDR1 SQVTM, CDR2 ANQGSEA. This CDR3 spans 13 amino acids. The CDR3 DNA reads TGCAGCGTTGAGAGACAGCTGAACACTGAAGCTTTCTTT. Translation gives CSVERQLNTEAFF.

This sequence joins TRBV5-1 and TRBJ2-7, with 9 bases that match TRBD1. J gave up 1 base and V 2 bases, and 1 base lay outside the gene matches. Germline CDR1 and CDR2: SGHRS and YFSETQ. The CDR3 contains 14 residues. CDR3 nucleotide sequence: TGCGCCAGCAGCTTAGACAGGGGGTCCTACGAGCAGTACTTC. It codes for CASSLDRGSYEQYF.

The chain is built from TRBV9 and TRBJ2-3; possible D gene TRBD2, 7 bases. Trimming took off 3 bases at V and 0 bases at J, with 20 bases between the two ends. CDR1 is SGDLS, CDR2 YYNGEE, per germline. The CDR3 contains 18 residues. The CDR3 is CASSARWEGGPSTDTQYF. In nucleotides, the CDR3 is TGTGCCAGCAGCGCGAGATGGGAGGGGGGACCGAGCACAGATACGCAGTATTTT.

J is TRBJ1-2 and V is TRBV15; D perhaps matches TRBD1 (5 bases). There are 14 residues in the CDR3. Germline V lookup: CDR1 LNHNV, CDR2 YYDKDF (reference sequence). Trimming cost V 5 bases and J 6 bases, with 16 bases left between them. CDR3 sequence: CATSRPDRLNGYTF. CDR3 nucleotides: TGTGCCACCAGCCGCCCTGACAGACTTAATGGCTACACCTTC.